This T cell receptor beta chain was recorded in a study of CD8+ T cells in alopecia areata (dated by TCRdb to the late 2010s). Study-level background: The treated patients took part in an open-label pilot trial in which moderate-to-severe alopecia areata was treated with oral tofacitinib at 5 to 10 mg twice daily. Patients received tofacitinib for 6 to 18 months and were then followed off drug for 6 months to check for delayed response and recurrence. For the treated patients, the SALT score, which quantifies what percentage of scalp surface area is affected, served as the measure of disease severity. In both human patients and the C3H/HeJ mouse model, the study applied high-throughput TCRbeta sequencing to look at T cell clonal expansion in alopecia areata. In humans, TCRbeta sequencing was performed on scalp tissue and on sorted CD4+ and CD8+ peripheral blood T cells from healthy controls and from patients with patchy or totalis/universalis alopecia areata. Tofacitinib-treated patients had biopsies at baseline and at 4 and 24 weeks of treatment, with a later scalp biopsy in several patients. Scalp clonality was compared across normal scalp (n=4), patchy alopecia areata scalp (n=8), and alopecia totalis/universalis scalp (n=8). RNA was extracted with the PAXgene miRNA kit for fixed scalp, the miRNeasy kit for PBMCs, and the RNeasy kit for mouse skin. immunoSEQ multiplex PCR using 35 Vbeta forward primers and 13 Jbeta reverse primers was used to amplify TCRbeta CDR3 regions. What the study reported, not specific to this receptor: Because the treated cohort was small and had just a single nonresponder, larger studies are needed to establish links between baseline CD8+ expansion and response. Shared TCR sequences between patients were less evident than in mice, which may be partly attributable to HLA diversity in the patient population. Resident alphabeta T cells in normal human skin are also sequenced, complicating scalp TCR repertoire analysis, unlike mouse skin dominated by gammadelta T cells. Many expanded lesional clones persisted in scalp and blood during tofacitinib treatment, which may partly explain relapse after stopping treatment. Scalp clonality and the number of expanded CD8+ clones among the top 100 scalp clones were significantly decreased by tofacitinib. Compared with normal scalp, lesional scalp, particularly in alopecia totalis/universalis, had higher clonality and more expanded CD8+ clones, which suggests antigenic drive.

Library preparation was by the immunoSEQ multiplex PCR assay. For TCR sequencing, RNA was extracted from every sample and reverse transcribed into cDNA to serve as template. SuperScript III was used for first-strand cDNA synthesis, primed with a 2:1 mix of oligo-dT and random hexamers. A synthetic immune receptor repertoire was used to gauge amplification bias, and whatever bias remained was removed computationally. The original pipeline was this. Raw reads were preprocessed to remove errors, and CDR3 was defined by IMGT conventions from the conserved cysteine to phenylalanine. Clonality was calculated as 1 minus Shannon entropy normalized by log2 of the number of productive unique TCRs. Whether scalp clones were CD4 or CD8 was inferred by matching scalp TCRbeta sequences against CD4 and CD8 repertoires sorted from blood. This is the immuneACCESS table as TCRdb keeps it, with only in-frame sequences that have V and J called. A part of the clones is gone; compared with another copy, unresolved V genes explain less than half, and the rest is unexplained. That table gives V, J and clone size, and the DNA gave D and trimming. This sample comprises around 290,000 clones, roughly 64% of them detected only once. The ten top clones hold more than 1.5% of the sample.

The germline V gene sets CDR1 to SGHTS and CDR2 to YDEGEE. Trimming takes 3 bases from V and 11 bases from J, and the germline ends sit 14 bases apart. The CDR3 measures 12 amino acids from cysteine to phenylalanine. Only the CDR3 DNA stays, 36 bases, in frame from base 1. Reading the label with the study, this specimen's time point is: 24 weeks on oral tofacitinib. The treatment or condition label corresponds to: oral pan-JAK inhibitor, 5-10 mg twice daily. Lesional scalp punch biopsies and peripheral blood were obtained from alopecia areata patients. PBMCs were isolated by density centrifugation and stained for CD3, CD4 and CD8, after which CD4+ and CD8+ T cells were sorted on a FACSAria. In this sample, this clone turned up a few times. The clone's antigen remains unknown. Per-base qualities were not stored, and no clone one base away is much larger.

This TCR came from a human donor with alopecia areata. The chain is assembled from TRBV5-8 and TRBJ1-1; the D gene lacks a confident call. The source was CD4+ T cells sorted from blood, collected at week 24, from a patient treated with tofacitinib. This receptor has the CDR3 CASSSRHNDAFF. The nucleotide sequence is TGTGCCAGCAGCTCCCGACATAACGATGCTTTCTTT.